This T cell receptor (beta chain) originates from a study of T cell repertoires in aging, cancer and after chemotherapy. Study-level background: Donors were grouped into six age bands spanning 30 or younger through 70 or older. Some 10 million TCR reads were in the whole dataset.

Study-level points and caveats: Median generation probability rose over the chemotherapy interval in each cancer cohort, suggesting rebound thymic output.

TCR beta rearrangements were amplified from peripheral blood genomic DNA. Comments on this clonotype: No antigen is known for it.

Germline trimming cut 1 base from V and 3 bases from J; bases unmatched to any gene: 4. The germline V gene has CDR1 SGHRS and CDR2 YFSETQ. The CDR3 is 14 amino acids. Rearranged V-D-J TRB sequences were amplified with a mixed TRB-A/B primer pool. One entry per CDR3 protein, called by TCRdb with MiXCR from the multiplex PCR reads. The table includes roughly 4,100 distinct CDR3 sequences, roughly 31% detected once. The chain carries TRBV5-1 and TRBJ2-7, with 7 nucleotides matching TRBD1. The sequence was collected from a human donor in good health. Sequencing input: blood. The CDR3 spells CASSLRTGGYEQYF. CDR3 DNA: TGCGCCAGCAGCTTGAGGACAGGCGGCTACGAGCAGTACTTC.